Reported below is one T cell receptor (beta chain). Its antigen remains unidentified. The CDR3 runs to 16 residues. V lost 6 bases, J lost 0 bases, and 15 bases lay in between. Germline V gene data show CDR1 as SEHNR and CDR2 as FQNEAQ (reference sequence). This entry belongs to a study of Ad26.COV2.S vaccination and SARS-CoV-2 variants. About the study: Each vaccinee took Ad26.COV2.S intramuscularly, once or twice 56 days apart. Study-level findings and limits: While placebo recipients had lower spike-specific TCR breadth, vaccine recipients had more. Recipients of vaccine and of placebo showed similar breadth of their non-spike TCR repertoires.

Treatment defined: 15 to 20 received Ad26.COV2.S at low or high dose, single or two shots; roughly 5 received placebo; per-sample allocation not given. Collection of the samples took place on day 63 after the first injection of vaccine or placebo. Immunization relied on an Ad26 vector, which expressed Wuhan-strain SARS-CoV-2 spike. This table comes from immunoSEQ multiplex PCR, and its TCRdb copy is limited to in-frame clones, with some not included. In the table there are 350,000 to 500,000 clones, around 90% of which are singletons. Sequencing used peripheral blood, obtained in a trial of Ad26.COV2.S vaccine versus placebo. The chain combines TRBV7-9 with TRBJ2-1; D uncertain. The receptor was isolated from a person between 18 and 60 years old who received the Ad26.COV2.S COVID-19 vaccine or a placebo. This CDR3 is CASRPPGGTSYNEQFF. In nucleotides, the CDR3 is TGTGCCAGCAGACCCCCAGGCGGAACCTCCTACAATGAGCAGTTCTTC.